These 28 T cell receptor beta chains were all obtained from the same sample, sequenced in a study of blood T cell repertoires in COVID-19. TCRdb's table, derived via immunoSEQ multiplex PCR, lists solely in-frame clones and lacks some. The sample contains about 210,000 clones, 92% of which appear only once. The sequenced sample was peripheral blood. The origin of the receptors is a man aged 25-45 years with acute or convalescent COVID-19.

This clone was counted many times. The CDR3 is CASRFNRGAYEQYF. DNA for the CDR3: TGTGCCAGCAGATTCAACAGGGGGGCCTACGAGCAGTACTTC. The genes are TRBV11-2 and TRBJ2-7, with 8 nucleotides matching TRBD1. Germline V gene data show CDR1 as SGHAT and CDR2 as FQNNGV. Trimming took 6 bases from V and 2 from J; bases not matched to a gene: 6. This CDR3 contains 14 residues.

The chain carries TRBV27 and TRBJ1-2, with no clear D. The CDR3 runs 14 residues. V was clipped by 6 bases and J by 4 bases, with 15 bases between them. Germline V lookup: CDR1 MNHEY, CDR2 SMNVEV (reference sequence). The CDR3: CASRTIDPLYGYTF. CDR3 DNA sequence: TGTGCCAGCAGGACTATCGATCCCCTCTATGGCTACACCTTC.

This chain connects TRBV6-1 to TRBJ1-6; D might be TRBD1 (6 bases). Per germline, CDR1 MNHNS and CDR2 SASEGT. The CDR3 runs 16 residues. V was shortened by 4 bases and J by 6 bases, with 16 bases between the two germline ends. The CDR3, as DNA: TGTGCCAGCAGTGTGGCAGGGGTGAGCTTTAATTCACCCCTCCACTTT. The encoded protein is CASSVAGVSFNSPLHF.

This clone occurred once. J is TRBJ2-7 and V is TRBV24-1; 7 nucleotides line up with TRBD2. The J segment lost 7 bases and the V segment lost 4 bases, leaving 12 bases of the junction unmatched. The V gene's germline CDR1 is KGHDR and CDR2 SFDVKD. There are 15 residues in the CDR3. The CDR3: CATSDPSGPMGEQYF. In DNA form, the CDR3 reads TGTGCCACCAGTGACCCTAGCGGCCCTATGGGGGAGCAGTACTTC.

The CDR3 DNA reads as TGTGCCAGCAGCAGTAGCGGGGGGGCCCGCGAGCAGTACTTC. It encodes CASSSSGGAREQYF. This chain joins TRBV7-9 and TRBJ2-7, with 11 nucleotides matching TRBD2. V lost 5 bases and J lost 6; bases outside the gene matches: 6. This CDR3 region has 14 residues. Germline loops: CDR1 SEHNR, CDR2 FQNEAQ (reference sequence).

The V gene is TRBV3-1 (or the pseudogene TRBV3-2), the J gene TRBJ2-3; 13 bases line up with TRBD2. Germline CDR1 and CDR2: LGHDT and YNNKEL (reference sequence). Unmatched junction bases numbered 3, after V lost 4 bases and J lost 2 bases. This CDR3 spans 16 amino acids. CDR3: CASSLLAGGPTDTQYF. In nucleotides, the CDR3 is TGTGCCAGCAGCCTACTAGCGGGGGGGCCCACAGATACGCAGTATTTT.

This chain connects TRBV5-1 to TRBJ2-3; tentatively, D is TRBD1 (7 bases). Germline CDR1 is SGHRS and CDR2 is YFSETQ. The CDR3 has 15 residues. Between the trimmed V and J ends, which lost 0 bases and 2 bases, there was a span of 10 bases. CDR3 in DNA: TGCGCCAGCAGCTTGGGACAGGGACTCACAGATACGCAGTATTTT. Its translation: CASSLGQGLTDTQYF.

The chain links TRBV5-8 to TRBJ1-1, with a tentative D call TRBD1 (5 bases). Looked up from germline, CDR1 is SGHTS and CDR2 is YDEGEE. With 0 bases removed from V and 7 bases from J, the gap between germline ends came to 10 bases. CDR3 length: 13 amino acids. Here the CDR3 reads CASSLAFTGEAFF. The CDR3 region has the DNA TGTGCCAGCAGCTTGGCCTTCACAGGTGAAGCTTTCTTT. Filled out from reference TRBV5-8 and TRBJ1-1, the complete variable domain reads EAGVTQSPTHLIKTRGQQATLRCSPISGHTSVYWYQQALGLGLQFLLWYDEGEERNRGNFPPRFSGRQFPNYSSELNVNALELEDSALYLCASSLAFTGEAFFGQGTRLTVV.

The chain uses TRBV5-5 and TRBJ2-7; D is possibly TRBD1 (6 bases). From germline, CDR1 is SGHKS and CDR2 YYEKEE (reference sequence). The CDR3 totals 16 residues. With 4 bases removed from V and 2 bases from J, the gap between germline ends came to 19 bases. The CDR3 nucleotides are TGTGCCAGCAGCCGAGGTACCAGGGGCCCCCCCTACGAGCAGTACTTC. Translating it yields CASSRGTRGPPYEQYF.

The chain has TRBV5-1 and TRBJ2-7, with 9 positions matching TRBD2. V was pared by 3 bases and J by 7 bases, with 11 bases of the junction left unmatched. Looked up from germline, CDR1 is SGHRS and CDR2 is YFSETQ. The CDR3 extends over 15 amino acids. CDR3 amino acids: CASSSASGTTREQYF. The CDR3 coding sequence is TGCGCCAGCAGCTCGGCTAGCGGGACCACCCGGGAGCAGTACTTC.

V is TRBV19 and J is TRBJ2-1; 10 bases are shared with TRBD1. The germline V gene encodes CDR1 LNHDA and CDR2 SQIVND (reference sequence). The trim removed 3 bases at V and 2 bases at J, leaving 1 base unmatched. The CDR3 sequence is 15 residues long. In DNA form, the CDR3 reads TGTGCCAGTAGTATGGACAGGGGGGCCTACAATGAGCAGTTCTTC. Translating gives CASSMDRGAYNEQFF.

This clone was detected a few times. The chain is built from TRBV3-1 (or the pseudogene TRBV3-2) and TRBJ2-7, with 7 bases fitting TRBD1. The CDR3 totals 14 residues. The V and J ends lost 5 bases and 3 bases, in that order; junction bases with no gene match: 7. In germline, CDR1 is LGHDT, CDR2 YNNKEL (reference sequence). CDR3 loop: CASSSGQFYYEQYF. As DNA, the CDR3 is TGTGCCAGCAGCTCGGGACAGTTTTACTACGAGCAGTACTTC.

The chain is built from TRBV12-3 or TRBV12-4 and TRBJ1-5; TRBD1 matches at 9 bases. V lost 3 bases and J lost 7; bases outside the gene matches: 1. CDR3 length: 13 amino acids. The CDR3 coding sequence is TGTGCCAGCAGTTTGACAGGGGGGCAGCCCCAGCATTTT. It encodes CASSLTGGQPQHF.

CDR3 loop: CSVVPLWTGGTDTQYF. The DNA of the CDR3 is TGCAGCGTTGTACCCCTATGGACAGGGGGCACAGATACGCAGTATTTT. The chain links TRBV29-1 to TRBJ2-3; 9 bases align to TRBD1. V gave up 4 bases and J gave up 1 base; unmatched junction bases: 9. The CDR3 extends over 16 amino acids. The V gene's germline CDR1 is SQVTM and CDR2 ANQGSEA.

This clone was seen just once. This chain joins TRBV28 and TRBJ2-3; D is uncertain. The V gene lost 7 bases and the J gene lost 0 bases, with 8 bases spanning the gap. Germline loops: CDR1 MDHEN, CDR2 SYDVKM. The CDR3 totals 13 residues. Here the CDR3 DNA reads TGTGCCAGCATGATCGGGAGCACAGATACGCAGTATTTT. This translates into CASMIGSTDTQYF.

The rearrangement links TRBV20-1 to TRBJ1-3; no firm D call. The V end lost 3 bases, the J end lost 0 bases, and 12 bases lay between the germline ends. Germline loops: CDR1 DFQATT, CDR2 SNEGSKA (reference sequence). The length of the CDR3 is 15 residues. CDR3 coding DNA: TGCAGTGCTAGTCCCCGCCAGGTCTCTGGAAACACCATATATTTT. As protein: CSASPRQVSGNTIYF.

The genes are TRBV9 and TRBJ2-3; D is undetermined. Germline-derived CDR1 and CDR2 are SGDLS and YYNGEE. The length of the CDR3 is 16 residues. V was shortened by 4 bases and J by 4 bases, with 19 bases between the two germline ends. The CDR3, as DNA: TGTGCCAGCAGCCCCTCCGTCCCAGTTGCCGCAGATACGCAGTATTTT. It translates to CASSPSVPVAADTQYF. The full variable domain, in which reference TRBV9 and TRBJ2-3 provide the parts outside the CDR3, is DSGVTQTPKHLITATGQRVTLRCSPRSGDLSVYWYQQSLDQGLQFLIQYYNGEERAKGNILERFSAQQFPDLHSELNLSSLELGDSALYFCASSPSVPVAADTQYFGPGTRLTVL.

CDR3 coding DNA: TGTGCCAGCACCATCCCCGGCGGGGTTATCCCCCAGCATTTT. Amino acid sequence: CASTIPGGVIPQHF. The V gene is TRBV28, the J gene TRBJ1-5; D is uncertain. The CDR3 totals 14 residues. The germline V gene has CDR1 MDHEN and CDR2 SYDVKM. Trimming took off 7 bases at V and 10 bases at J, with 20 bases between the two ends.

The V gene is TRBV6-5, the J gene TRBJ2-2, with 7 positions matching TRBD1. CDR1 is MNHEY, CDR2 SVGAGI, per germline. V shed 10 bases, J shed 7 bases, and the junction held 6 bases outside the gene matches. The CDR3 contains 12 residues. The CDR3 loop is CATTGVHGELFF. CDR3 DNA: TGTGCCACCACAGGGGTCCACGGGGAGCTGTTTTTT.

The chain carries TRBV7-3 and TRBJ2-1; D may be TRBD1 (6 bases). V lost 2 bases and J 1 base, leaving 9 bases between the germline ends. Germline V lookup: CDR1 SGHTA, CDR2 FQGTGA. CDR3 length: 15 amino acids. CDR3 region: CASSLGTSSYNEQFF. Written as DNA, the CDR3 is TGTGCCAGCAGCTTAGGGACATCATCCTACAATGAGCAGTTCTTC.

Details on this clone: Other nucleotide sequences from this sample produce the same CDR3. CDR3 loop: CASSYGQGTDTQYF. DNA of the CDR3: TGTGCCAGCAGTTACGGACAGGGAACAGATACGCAGTATTTT. The chain carries TRBV6-5 and TRBJ2-3; 8 nucleotides agree with TRBD1. CDR3 length: 14 residues. Germline lookup yields CDR1 MNHEY and CDR2 SVGAGI. V shed 2 bases, J shed 3 bases, and the junction held 1 base outside the gene matches.

The chain has TRBV28 and TRBJ2-7, with 7 bases that match TRBD1. The CDR3 runs to 17 residues. CDR1 is MDHEN, CDR2 SYDVKM, per germline. J was trimmed by 8 bases and V by 2 bases; bases with no gene match: 18. CDR3 coding DNA: TGTGCCAGCAGTTTAGGGACAGATGCCGTGTCCCCGGGCCAGCAGTACTTC. It encodes CASSLGTDAVSPGQQYF.

The gene calls are TRBV29-1 and TRBJ1-1; the D is unclear. Germline-derived CDR1 and CDR2 are SQVTM and ANQGSEA. The CDR3 runs to 11 residues. Trimming pared 5 bases from V and 3 bases from J, leaving 7 bases between. CDR3 DNA: TGCAGCGTTCTAGGCCACACTGAAGCTTTCTTT. It codes for CSVLGHTEAFF. Looking up the rest from reference TRBV29-1 and TRBJ1-1 gives the full variable domain: SAVISQKPSRDICQRGTSLTIQCQVDSQVTMMFWYRQQPGQSLTLIATANQGSEATYESGFVIDKFPISRPNLTFSTLTVSNMSPEDSSIYLCSVLGHTEAFFGQGTRLTVV.

V is TRBV5-8 and J is TRBJ2-5; maybe TRBD1 (6 bases). The V end lost 5 bases, the J end lost 4 bases, and 15 bases lay between the germline ends. Germline V gene lookup returns CDR1 SGHTS and CDR2 YDEGEE. The CDR3 runs 14 residues. CDR3 nucleotides: TGTGCCAGCAGGTCGACAGGACGGAGAGAGACCCAGTACTTC. It is translated as CASRSTGRRETQYF.

This rearrangement joins TRBV27 to TRBJ2-5; 8 bases match TRBD2. The germline V gene has CDR1 MNHEY and CDR2 SMNVEV (reference sequence). The trim removed 5 bases at V and 5 bases at J, leaving 4 bases unmatched. The CDR3 has 13 residues. As DNA, the CDR3 is TGTGCCAGCAGTCGGGGGGGTCGGGAGACCCAGTACTTC. Residues: CASSRGGRETQYF.

The V call is TRBV20-1, the J call TRBJ1-4, with D unresolved. The CDR3 is made up of 11 amino acids. V was shortened by 3 bases and J by 10 bases, with 9 bases between the two germline ends. Germline CDR1 reads DFQATT; CDR2 reads SNEGSKA (reference sequence). DNA of the CDR3: TGCAGTGCTAGGACGACGGGAAAACTGTTTTTT. Its protein product is CSARTTGKLFF.

This chain connects TRBV6-5 to TRBJ1-1; 8 bases fit TRBD1. Trimming removed 6 bases from V and 4 bases from J; junction bases left unmatched: 10. CDR3 length equals 15 residues. CDR1 MNHEY and CDR2 SVGAGI come from the germline V gene. The CDR3 is CASSLQGALITEAFF. The CDR3 region has the DNA TGTGCCAGCAGCCTCCAGGGGGCGTTAATCACTGAAGCTTTCTTT.

This chain connects TRBV21-1 to TRBJ2-5; the D segment call TRBD2 is taken from the table without a DNA check. TRBV21-1 is reported as a pseudogene. The CDR3 is 14 residues long. In DNA form, the CDR3 reads TGTGCCAGCATGCGGGATCCTCTTACGGAGACCCAGTACTTC. Its protein is CASMRDPLTETQYF.